This entry lists 18 T cell receptor beta chains sequenced from one sample in a study of blood T cell repertoires in COVID-19. Some clones are missing from TCRdb's copy, which holds only in-frame ones; the method was immunoSEQ multiplex PCR. The sample contains about 190,000 clones, less than 85% of which appear only once. Sequenced material: peripheral blood. The receptors shown here come from a woman aged 45-59 years with acute or convalescent COVID-19.

The chain uses TRBV6-1 and TRBJ2-2; D is perhaps TRBD2 (5 bases). CDR3 size: 12 residues. Trimming pared 3 bases from V and 6 bases from J, leaving 5 bases between. Germline CDR1 reads MNHNS; CDR2 reads SASEGT. CDR3 residues: CASSERAGELFF. In DNA, the CDR3 is TGTGCCAGCAGTGAGAGGGCCGGGGAGCTGTTTTTT.

V gene TRBV18 combines with J gene TRBJ2-1; 9 nucleotides agree with TRBD1. Germline CDR1 and CDR2: KGHSH and LQKENI. The J segment lost 2 bases and the V segment lost 6 bases, leaving 11 bases of the junction unmatched. The CDR3 spans 17 residues. The CDR3 region is CASSSRTGANPYNEQFF. The CDR3, as DNA: TGTGCCAGCTCTTCAAGGACAGGGGCCAATCCCTACAATGAGCAGTTCTTC.

V is TRBV19 and J is TRBJ2-3; D gene uncertain. CDR1 is LNHDA, CDR2 SQIVND, per germline (reference sequence). This CDR3 is 12 amino acids long. Trimming stripped 3 bases from V and 5 bases from J, with 6 bases between. DNA of the CDR3: TGTGCCAGTAGTATCACGAGAGATACGCAGTATTTT. Its translation is CASSITRDTQYF.

The chain carries TRBV19 and TRBJ1-5; D gene uncertain. V shed 3 bases and J shed 4 bases, with 10 bases lying between them. The CDR3 has 14 amino acids. From germline, CDR1 is LNHDA and CDR2 SQIVND (reference sequence). The CDR3 spells CASSMRDTNQPQHF. The CDR3 coding sequence is TGTGCCAGTAGTATGCGAGACACAAATCAGCCCCAGCATTTT.

The rearrangement joins TRBV5-8 to TRBJ2-7, with D possibly matching TRBD2 (5 bases). The CDR3 has 14 amino acids. V lost 3 bases and J 6 bases, leaving 16 bases between the germline ends. CDR1 is SGHTS, CDR2 YDEGEE, per germline. CDR3 protein: CASSYLMSGGEQYF. CDR3 DNA sequence: TGTGCCAGCAGCTATCTTATGTCAGGAGGCGAGCAGTACTTC.

V and J are TRBV28 and TRBJ2-3; 8 nucleotides align to TRBD1. This CDR3 is built from 19 residues. The germline gives CDR1 MDHEN, CDR2 SYDVKM. V was clipped by 4 bases and J by 4 bases; unmatched bases: 19. The CDR3 nucleotides are TGTGCCAGCAGTTCCATCCTCGCTGGGACAGGCCTTAAGGCAGATACGCAGTATTTT. Its translation is CASSSILAGTGLKADTQYF. Supplemented by reference TRBV28 and TRBJ2-3, the full variable domain reads DVKVTQSSRYLVKRTGEKVFLECVQDMDHENMFWYRQDPGLGLRLIYFSYDVKMKEKGDIPEGYSVSREKKERFSLILESASTNQTSMYLCASSSILAGTGLKADTQYFGPGTRLTVL.

For this clone: At one end, the junction sequence differs from germline, possibly due to a read error. This chain uses TRBV7-7 with TRBJ2-7, with 8 bases lining up with TRBD1. The CDR3 length is 16 residues. CDR1 SSHAT and CDR2 FNYEAQ come from the germline V gene (reference sequence). CDR3 sequence: CASSLYPRTGLAEQYF. The CDR3 DNA sequence: TGTGCTAGCAGCTTATACCCCCGGACAGGGTTGGCCGAGCAGTACTTC.

This sequence joins TRBV7-9 and TRBJ2-2; D might be TRBD2 (6 bases). Germline assignment: CDR1 SEHNR and CDR2 FQNEAQ (reference sequence). The CDR3 consists of 15 residues. The V end lost 1 base, the J end lost 0 bases, and 6 bases lay between the germline ends. CDR3 bases: TGTGCCAGCAGCTTAGTAGCGGCGAACACCGGGGAGCTGTTTTTT. Its protein is CASSLVAANTGELFF.

This clone was seen a single time. This chain connects TRBV12-5 to TRBJ1-3; no clear D. CDR1 LGHNT and CDR2 FRNRAP come from the germline V gene. The CDR3 covers 14 residues. V was shortened by 1 base and J by 0 bases, with 4 bases between the two germline ends. CDR3 nucleotide sequence: TGTGCTAGTGGTTTGGGTAGCTCTGGAAACACCATATATTTT. It yields the protein CASGLGSSGNTIYF.

J is TRBJ2-4 and V is TRBV7-2, with D perhaps matching TRBD1 (5 bases). The ends were cut back, 5 bases at V and 0 bases at J, with 8 bases in the middle. Germline lookup yields CDR1 SGHTA and CDR2 FQGNSA. This CDR3 is 14 amino acids long. In DNA, the CDR3 is TGTGCCAGCAGCGGGGCCCAAGCCAAAAACATTCAGTACTTC. Amino acids: CASSGAQAKNIQYF.

The rearrangement joins TRBV6-5 to TRBJ2-3; unclear D gene. CDR1 is MNHEY and CDR2 is SVGAGI in the germline V gene. V lost 6 bases to trimming and J lost 2 bases, with 12 bases between them. The CDR3 is made up of 14 amino acids. The CDR3 DNA reads as TGTGCCAGCAGGCCGGCACGGGTCACAGATACGCAGTATTTT. It codes for CASRPARVTDTQYF.

The rearrangement joins TRBV28 to TRBJ1-2; D unclear. The CDR3 totals 12 residues. Trimming pared 6 bases from V and 2 bases from J, leaving 7 bases between. Germline values: CDR1 MDHEN, CDR2 SYDVKM. In DNA, the CDR3 is TGTGCCAGCAGCGCGGAAAACTATGGCTACACCTTC. This encodes CASSAENYGYTF.

The chain employs TRBV6-1 and TRBJ1-4; tentatively, D is TRBD1 (5 bases). Trimming pared 1 base from V and 0 bases from J, leaving 15 bases between. Germline V gene sequence: CDR1 MNHNS, CDR2 SASEGT. This CDR3 is built from 18 residues. The CDR3 here is CASSEGQGEPTTNEKLFF. The CDR3 DNA sequence: TGTGCCAGCAGTGAAGGTCAGGGCGAACCTACAACTAATGAAAAACTGTTTTTT.

V usage is TRBV7-2 and J usage is TRBJ1-2; possibly TRBD1 for D (5 bases). Germline CDR1 SGHTA, CDR2 FQGNSA. The CDR3 loop spans 17 amino acids. With 0 bases removed from V and 4 bases from J, the gap between germline ends came to 18 bases. The CDR3 is CASSLALSSSQGYGYTF. CDR3 DNA sequence: TGTGCCAGCAGCTTAGCGCTCTCTTCTTCCCAGGGCTATGGCTACACCTTC. Filled out from reference TRBV7-2 and TRBJ1-2, the complete variable domain reads GAGVSQSPSNKVTEKGKDVELRCDPISGHTALYWYRQSLGQGLEFLIYFQGNSAPDKSGLPSDRFSAERTGGSVSTLTIQRTQQEDSAVYLCASSLALSSSQGYGYTFGSGTRLTVV.

The chain uses TRBV5-4 and TRBJ2-5, with D maybe TRBD1 (6 bases). Trimming left V 2 bases short and J 6 bases short, with 17 bases between. Per the germline V gene, CDR1 is SGHNT and CDR2 is YYREEE (reference sequence). This CDR3 comprises 15 residues. The chain's CDR3 is CASSFQQGGLQTQYF. CDR3 coding DNA: TGTGCCAGCAGCTTCCAACAGGGCGGGCTGCAGACCCAGTACTTC.

V gene TRBV5-1 combines with J gene TRBJ1-1; 8 nucleotides align to TRBD1. This CDR3 has 16 residues. From germline, CDR1 is SGHRS and CDR2 YFSETQ. V lost 0 bases to trimming and J lost 1 base; unmatched junction nucleotides: 5. CDR3 sequence: CASSLVGQGANTEAFF. The CDR3 DNA reads TGCGCCAGCAGCTTGGTAGGGCAGGGGGCGAACACTGAAGCTTTCTTT.

The V call is TRBV9, the J call TRBJ1-6; D is unresolved. Germline CDR1 SGDLS, CDR2 YYNGEE. V was clipped by 0 bases and J by 1 base, with 11 bases between them. The CDR3 covers 17 residues. This CDR3 reads CASSVEAAKSYNSPLHF. CDR3 nucleotides: TGTGCCAGCAGCGTAGAAGCAGCGAAATCCTATAATTCACCCCTCCACTTT.

This clone was seen repeatedly, ten times or more. The chain carries TRBV7-9 and TRBJ2-2; 15 bases map to TRBD2. The ends lost 2 bases at V and 6 bases at J; junction bases unmatched: 7. The CDR3 has 18 amino acids. CDR1 and CDR2 (germline): SEHNR, FQNEAQ (reference sequence). CDR3 bases: TGTGCCAGCAGCTTATGGACTAGCGGGAGGGCCATTGCCGGGGAGCTGTTTTTT. Protein product: CASSLWTSGRAIAGELFF.